This T cell receptor beta chain originates from a study of cytotoxic CD8 clonotypes in ibrutinib-treated CLL. Study information: Sample averages reached hundreds of thousands of productive templates and approximately 93,000 productive rearrangements.

Germline loops: CDR1 LGHNA, CDR2 YNFKEQ. This CDR3 region has 16 residues. V shed 0 bases and J shed 0 bases, with 10 bases lying between them. The assay was immunoSEQ multiplex PCR, and TCRdb's table has in-frame clones only and misses some. The repertoire has over 25,000 clones, roughly 60% of them found once; the top ten carry about 15%. The specimen comprised PBMCs, sampled before ibrutinib treatment. The V and J genes are TRBV4-2 and TRBJ2-3, with D tentatively TRBD2 (6 bases). The receptor was derived from a human donor with chronic lymphocytic leukemia. The CDR3 DNA sequence: TGTGCCAGCAGCCAAGAACCAAGCGGGAGCACAGATACGCAGTATTTT. Translation gives CASSQEPSGSTDTQYF.